This is a list of T cell receptor beta chains from one sample in a study of regulatory T cells in long-lasting Graves disease. TCRdb called the multiplex PCR reads again in MiXCR, with one record for every CDR3 protein. The sample records roughly 420,000 distinct CDR3 sequences, approximately 16% being singletons. These data also formed part of another study, on T cells in Graves' hyperthyroidism and ophthalmopathy.

The material was peripheral blood mononuclear cells (PBMCs), obtained at new diagnosis, from a patient treated with antithyroid drugs. These receptors all stem from a woman aged 18-35 years with Graves disease. Each CDR3 is given with its conserved first and last residue. Each record gives: J gene, clone size, D gene, V gene, CDR3 DNA, CDR3 protein. A D gene is named only where the DNA matches it firmly. Clone size is stated in some rows and not others, as once, few, many or a class when expanded.

J: TRBJ1-1
size: few
D: -
V: TRBV7-9
DNA: TGTGCCAGCAGCTTAGTTCCGGAGGGAACTAACACTGAAGCTTTCTTT
CDR3: CASSLVPEGTNTEAFF

J: TRBJ1-3
size: few
D: -
V: TRBV28
DNA: TGTGCCAGCAGCGAATCCGGGTTCACCTCTGGAAACACCATATATTTT
CDR3: CASSESGFTSGNTIYF

J: TRBJ2-1
size: few
D: -
V: TRBV6-2/TRBV6-3
DNA: TGTGCCAGCAGTGAACGATGGGGGCACGAGCAGTTCTTC
CDR3: CASSERWGHEQFF

J: TRBJ2-1
size: -
D: -
V: TRBV20-1
DNA: TGCAGTGCTAGAGATTTTGGGGGAGCCAACTCCTACAATGAGCAGTTCTTC
CDR3: CSARDFGGANSYNEQFF

J: TRBJ2-7
size: many
D: -
V: TRBV7-2
DNA: TGTGCCAGCAGCCAAAGGGGCGGCTACGAGCAGTACTTC
CDR3: CASSQRGGYEQYF

J: TRBJ2-1
size: many
D: -
V: TRBV28
DNA: TGTGCCAGCATCGGGAGTGTACTTGGTGAGCAGTTCTTC
CDR3: CASIGSVLGEQFF

J: TRBJ2-5
size: many
D: -
V: TRBV2
DNA: TGTGCCAGCAGTCAAACAGCTGAAGAGACCCAGTACTTC
CDR3: CASSQTAEETQYF

J: TRBJ2-3
size: many
D: TRBD1
V: TRBV28
DNA: TGTGCCAGCAGTCCCACAGGGGGTGCGGATTACACAGATACGCAGTATTTT
CDR3: CASSPTGGADYTDTQYF

J: TRBJ2-1
size: many
D: -
V: TRBV25-1
DNA: TGTGCCAGCAGTGATATGTGGGAGGAGAGTAATGAGCAGTTCTTC
CDR3: CASSDMWEESNEQFF

J: TRBJ2-1
size: few
D: TRBD1
V: TRBV24-1
DNA: TGTGCCACCAGTGACCCCGGGACAGGGCTTGGCAATGAGCAGTTCTTC
CDR3: CATSDPGTGLGNEQFF

J: TRBJ1-1
size: many
D: -
V: TRBV12-3/TRBV12-4
DNA: TGTGCCAGCAGGGGGACATTGGTCGGCACTGAAGCTTTCTTT
CDR3: CASRGTLVGTEAFF

J: TRBJ1-5
size: many
D: -
V: TRBV28
DNA: TGTGCCAGCAGCGCGATCAGACGGAGCAATCAGCCCCAGCATTTT
CDR3: CASSAIRRSNQPQHF

J: TRBJ1-1
size: -
D: -
V: TRBV30
DNA: TGTGCCTGGGCCACCCCCTGGGCCCCATGGGGAGGGGTGAACACTGAAGCTTTCTTT
CDR3: CAWATPWAPWGGVNTEAFF

J: TRBJ1-5
size: -
D: -
V: TRBV6-1
DNA: TGTGCCAGCAGTAGGGGGACGACAGACAATCAGCCCCAGCATTTT
CDR3: CASSRGTTDNQPQHF

J: TRBJ2-5
size: many
D: TRBD2
V: TRBV27
DNA: TGTGCCAGCAGTTTACAGGGAGGGGAAGAGACCCAGTACTTC
CDR3: CASSLQGGEETQYF

J: TRBJ2-1
size: -
D: TRBD2
V: TRBV20-1
DNA: TGCAGTGCTAGAGATTATTCCACAACTAGCGGGATGGGTAATGAGCAGTTCTTC
CDR3: CSARDYSTTSGMGNEQFF

J: TRBJ2-7
size: many
D: TRBD2
V: TRBV7-9
DNA: TGTGCCAGCAGCTTTAAAGCGGGAGGTTTTTACGAGCAGTACTTC
CDR3: CASSFKAGGFYEQYF

J: TRBJ1-1
size: few
D: -
V: TRBV20-1
DNA: TGCAGTCTCACCACCACAGGGTTCCCGAAGAGTGAAGCTTTCTTT
CDR3: CSLTTTGFPKSEAFF

J: TRBJ1-5
size: few
D: -
V: TRBV19
DNA: TGTGCCAGTATGAAACACACGGATTACAATCAGCCCCAGCATTTT
CDR3: CASMKHTDYNQPQHF

J: TRBJ2-3
size: few
D: -
V: TRBV20-1
DNA: TGCAGTGCTAGAGATCAAGTTTTTGCCGATACGCAGTATTTT
CDR3: CSARDQVFADTQYF

J: TRBJ2-7
size: few
D: TRBD2
V: TRBV20-1
DNA: TGCAGTGCCCTAGTCTGGCGGGGGGGCTCCTACGAGCAGTACTTC
CDR3: CSALVWRGGSYEQYF

J: TRBJ2-1
size: many
D: -
V: TRBV29-1
DNA: TGCAGCGTTGAACGGACGGACTACAATGAGCAGTTCTTC
CDR3: CSVERTDYNEQFF

J: TRBJ1-3
size: once
D: TRBD1
V: TRBV7-2
DNA: TGTGCCAGCAGCCCCGGACAGGGTGTACTTGGAAACACCATATATTTT
CDR3: CASSPGQGVLGNTIYF

J: TRBJ1-2
size: few
D: -
V: TRBV30
DNA: TGTGCCTGGAGTGAAAGCGGCAGGGCTTATGGCTACACCTTC
CDR3: CAWSESGRAYGYTF

J: TRBJ2-3
size: few
D: TRBD2
V: TRBV29-1
DNA: TGCAGCGTAGGGACTAGCGGGGACCCCACAGATACGCAGTATTTT
CDR3: CSVGTSGDPTDTQYF

J: TRBJ2-1
size: many
D: TRBD2
V: TRBV12-3/TRBV12-4
DNA: TGTGCCAGCGGAGCGGGAACCGCCGCCTACAATGAGCAGTTCTTC
CDR3: CASGAGTAAYNEQFF

J: TRBJ1-5
size: -
D: -
V: TRBV6-1
DNA: TGTGCCAGCAGTGCTGCGTCGGGGCAGATCGGTCAGCCCCAGCATTTT
CDR3: CASSAASGQIGQPQHF

J: TRBJ2-2
size: few
D: TRBD2
V: TRBV2
DNA: TGTGCCAGCAGTGAGCCTAGCGGGATCTCCGGGGAGCTGTTTTTT
CDR3: CASSEPSGISGELFF